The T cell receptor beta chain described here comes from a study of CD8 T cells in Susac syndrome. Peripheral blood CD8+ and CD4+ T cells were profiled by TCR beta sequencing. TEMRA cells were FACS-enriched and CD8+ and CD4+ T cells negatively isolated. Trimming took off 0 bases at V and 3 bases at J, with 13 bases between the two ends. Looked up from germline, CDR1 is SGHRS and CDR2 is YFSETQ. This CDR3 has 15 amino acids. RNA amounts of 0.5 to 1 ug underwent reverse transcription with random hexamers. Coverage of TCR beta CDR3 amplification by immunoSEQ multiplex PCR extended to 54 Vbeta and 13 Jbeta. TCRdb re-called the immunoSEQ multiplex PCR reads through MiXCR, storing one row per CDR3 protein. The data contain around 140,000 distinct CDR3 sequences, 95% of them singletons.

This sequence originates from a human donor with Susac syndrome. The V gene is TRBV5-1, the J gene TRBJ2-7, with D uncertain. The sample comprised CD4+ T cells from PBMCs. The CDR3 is CASSLGQALFYEQYF. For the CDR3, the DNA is TGCGCCAGCAGCTTGGGGCAGGCGCTGTTCTACGAGCAGTACTTC.